The 25 T cell receptor beta chains given below trace back to one sample, sequenced in a study of T cells in Graves' hyperthyroidism and ophthalmopathy. What was amplified from RNA transcripts were TCR beta CDR3 regions. The HTBI primer set drove a first-round RT-PCR of the TCR CDR3. TCRdb called the multiplex PCR reads again in MiXCR, with one record for every CDR3 protein. The sample carries about 580,000 distinct CDR3 sequences, roughly 50% recorded once. The sample was peripheral blood or thyroid tissue (not recorded which). These receptors originate from a woman younger than 35 with Graves' hyperthyroidism.

This clonotype was observed at least ten times. The chain joins TRBV10-3 to TRBJ2-5; D is ambiguous. This CDR3 is 15 amino acids long. Trimming removed 4 bases from V and 2 bases from J, with 14 bases in between. Per germline, CDR1 ENHRY and CDR2 SYGVKD. The CDR3 here is CAISGTQSPQETQYF. In DNA, the CDR3 is TGTGCCATCAGTGGGACGCAAAGTCCTCAAGAGACCCAGTACTTC.

J is TRBJ2-5 and V is TRBV20-1; TRBD2 matches 13 bases. Germline trimming cut 2 bases from V and 4 bases from J; bases unmatched to any gene: 7. This CDR3 contains 16 residues. CDR1 and CDR2 from the germline V gene are DFQATT and SNEGSKA (reference sequence). In DNA, the CDR3 is TGCAGTGCTAGACTAAGACTAGCGGGAGGAAGAGAGACCCAGTACTTC. Residues: CSARLRLAGGRETQYF.

Turning to this clonotype: A much larger clone sits a single nucleotide away, making a read error possible. The chain links TRBV5-1 to TRBJ2-7, with D uncertain. The CDR3 extends over 13 amino acids. Germline assignment: CDR1 SGHRS and CDR2 YFSETQ. The CDR3 here is CASSLDFSYGQYF. The CDR3 nucleotides read TGCGCCAGCAGCTTGGACTTCTCCTACGGGCAGTACTTC.

V is TRBV15 and J is TRBJ1-2; 7 nucleotides agree with TRBD1. The CDR3 loop spans 15 amino acids. The germline V gene encodes CDR1 LNHNV and CDR2 YYDKDF (reference sequence). Losses at the gene ends were 8 bases for V and 2 bases for J; bases not matched to a gene: 11. The CDR3 sequence: CATSIPGQRNYGYTF. DNA for the CDR3: TGTGCCACCTCCATTCCGGGACAGAGAAACTATGGCTACACCTTC.

The chain employs TRBV24-1 and TRBJ2-7, with 12 bases fitting TRBD1. Germline CDR1 reads KGHDR; CDR2 reads SFDVKD. The V and J ends lost 3 bases and 7 bases, in that order; junction bases with no gene match: 12. CDR3 length: 17 amino acids. The DNA of the CDR3 is TGTGCCACCAGTGATCCCGGGACAGGGGGCGCATACGGGGAGCAGTACTTC. This translates into CATSDPGTGGAYGEQYF.

This rearrangement joins TRBV9 to TRBJ2-5, with D tentatively TRBD1 or TRBD2 (5 bases each). Per germline, CDR1 SGDLS and CDR2 YYNGEE. Trimming left V 0 bases short and J 1 base short, with 19 bases between. The CDR3 loop spans 18 amino acids. The DNA of the CDR3 is TGTGCCAGCAGCGTAGTGGGACGGGGTAACGGGATCCAAGAGACCCAGTACTTC. As protein: CASSVVGRGNGIQETQYF. Full variable domain (rest looked up from reference TRBV9 and TRBJ2-5): DSGVTQTPKHLITATGQRVTLRCSPRSGDLSVYWYQQSLDQGLQFLIQYYNGEERAKGNILERFSAQQFPDLHSELNLSSLELGDSALYFCASSVVGRGNGIQETQYFGPGTRLLVL.

J is TRBJ1-6 and V is TRBV9; D gene uncertain. V lost 4 bases and J lost 9, with 8 bases in between. The CDR3 spans 12 residues. Germline V gives CDR1 SGDLS, CDR2 YYNGEE. The CDR3 coding sequence is TGTGCCAGCAGCCCCTCCAGTTCACCCCTCCACTTT. Its translation is CASSPSSSPLHF.

This clonotype came up many times. CDR3 nucleotide sequence: TGTGCCAGCAGTTACCTTAGCGGGAGTCGGTACGAGCAGTACTTC. Protein product: CASSYLSGSRYEQYF. V usage is TRBV6-6 and J usage is TRBJ2-7; 9 positions agree with TRBD2. Germline values: CDR1 MNHNY, CDR2 SVGAGI (reference sequence). The V gene end was trimmed by 2 bases and the J gene end by 4 bases; junction bases not matched to a gene: 6. This CDR3 is built from 15 residues.

The genes are TRBV15 and TRBJ2-7, with TRBD1 as a possible D gene (6 bases). The CDR3 is 16 residues long. The germline V gene encodes CDR1 LNHNV and CDR2 YYDKDF (reference sequence). Trimming removed 3 bases at V and 4 bases at J, with 19 bases between. The CDR3 protein is CATSSVQGPTPYEQYF. The CDR3 DNA is TGTGCCACCAGCAGCGTACAGGGCCCAACTCCTTACGAGCAGTACTTC. Based on the CDR3 plus reference TRBV15 and TRBJ2-7, the full variable domain is DAMVIQNPRYQVTQFGKPVTLSCSQTLNHNVMYWYQQKSSQAPKLLFHYYDKDFNNEADTPDNFQSRRPNTSFCFLDIRSPGLGDTAMYLCATSSVQGPTPYEQYFGPGTRLTVT.

A word on this clonotype: It is unclear where the CDR3 begins or ends on the DNA, so no DNA is shown, and the CDR3 is as TCRdb lists it. This chain links TRBV7-3 with TRBJ2-6. Germline V gives CDR1 SGHTA, CDR2 FQGTGA. Counting both end residues, the CDR3 totals 23 amino acids. This CDR3 reads CASSATTDTQYFEDLAGANVLTF.

This clonotype has ten or more counts. This rearrangement joins TRBV5-1 to TRBJ2-7, with 13 bases identical to TRBD2. CDR1 and CDR2 (germline): SGHRS, YFSETQ. Trimming took 5 bases from V and 2 from J; bases not matched to a gene: 4. The CDR3 has 15 residues. The DNA of the CDR3 is TGCGCCAGCAGGGAACTAGCGGGGGGGACCTACGAGCAGTACTTC. Its translation: CASRELAGGTYEQYF.

Concerning this clonotype: Germline is not matched at one junction end, which may reflect a read error. The chain couples TRBV19 to TRBJ1-6; 10 bases fit TRBD1. The CDR3 runs 16 residues. The germline V gene encodes CDR1 LNHDA and CDR2 SQIVND (reference sequence). In DNA form, the CDR3 reads TGTGCCACTAGTACTTCATGGGGACAGGGGACTTCACCCCTCCACTTT. Amino acid sequence: CATSTSWGQGTSPLHF. Variable domain in full (rest from reference TRBV19 and TRBJ1-6): DGGITQSPKYLFRKEGQNVTLSCEQNLNHDAMYWYRQDPGQGLRLIYYSQIVNDFQKGDIAEGYSVSREKKESFPLTVTSAQKNPTAFYLCATSTSWGQGTSPLHFGNGTRLTVT.

V gene TRBV10-3 combines with J gene TRBJ2-5, with D maybe TRBD2 (5 bases). CDR3 length: 14 amino acids. Germline loops: CDR1 ENHRY, CDR2 SYGVKD. V dropped 0 bases and J dropped 5 bases, with 10 bases sitting between them. The CDR3 region has the DNA TGTGCCATCAGTGAGTCGGGAGAATGGGAGACCCAGTACTTC. Translation gives CAISESGEWETQYF.

The chain links TRBV5-4 to TRBJ1-2; D might be TRBD1 (5 bases). V was trimmed by 3 bases and J by 6 bases, leaving 21 bases between them. The CDR3 contains 16 residues. Germline lookup yields CDR1 SGHNT and CDR2 YYREEE (reference sequence). CDR3 in DNA: TGTGCCAGCAGCTCTTACTCAGGCAGGGCGGTTAATGGCTACACCTTC. Amino acids: CASSSYSGRAVNGYTF.

Concerning this clonotype itself: This may come from a read error, since a much larger clone is one base off. The V call is TRBV10-3, the J call TRBJ2-3; D perhaps matches TRBD1 (5 bases). The length of the CDR3 is 13 residues. Trimming stripped 10 bases from V and 4 bases from J, with 15 bases between. CDR1 is ENHRY and CDR2 is SYGVKD in the germline V gene. CDR3 DNA: TGTGCCACCAGAGGAAGGGGTGCAGATACGCAGTATTTT. This sequence encodes CATRGRGADTQYF.

The V call is TRBV7-2, the J call TRBJ1-2, with D tentatively TRBD2 (5 bases). The DNA matches TRBJ2-7 better at its end, which makes the J call doubtful. This CDR3 has 16 amino acids. Germline V lookup: CDR1 SGHTA, CDR2 FQGNSA. The CDR3 protein is CASSFGRLSYVGEQYF. The CDR3 DNA sequence: TGTGCCAGCAGCTTTGGCAGACTATCCTATGTCGGCGAGCAGTACTTC.

Of note for this clonotype: A read error may be the cause here, since a much bigger clone is one base away. The V and J genes are TRBV5-1 and TRBJ1-4; D is perhaps TRBD1 (6 bases). Germline assignment: CDR1 SGHRS and CDR2 YFSETQ. The CDR3 is 15 residues long. The CDR3 DNA reads TGCGCCAGCAACTTGGCATCAGGGGTAAATGAAAAACTGTTTTTT. Translation gives CASNLASGVNEKLFF. The full variable domain, rest sourced from reference TRBV5-1 and TRBJ1-4, is KAGVTQTPRYLIKTRGQQVTLSCSPISGHRSVSWYQQTPGQGLQFLFEYFSETQRNKGNFPGRFSGRQFSNSRSEMNVSTLELGDSALYLCASNLASGVNEKLFFGSGTQLSVL.

In this sample, this clonotype turned up a few times. The chain employs TRBV6-5 and TRBJ2-5; the D gene is possibly TRBD1 (5 bases). CDR3 length: 15 amino acids. V gave up 6 bases and J gave up 5 bases, with 19 bases separating them. Per germline, CDR1 MNHEY and CDR2 SVGAGI. The CDR3 nucleotides are TGTGCCAGCAGCCGCCAGGGTGGCCTAGGGGAGACCCAGTACTTC. As protein: CASSRQGGLGETQYF.

Comment on this clonotype: Since a much larger clone is just one base distant, this may be a read error. V is TRBV12-3 or TRBV12-4 and J is TRBJ1-5, with D tentatively TRBD1 (6 bases). The CDR3 loop spans 15 amino acids. This chain's CDR3 is CASSIGTMSNRPQHF. DNA of the CDR3: TGTGCCAGCAGCATAGGGACAATGAGCAATCGGCCCCAGCATTTT.

Ten or more counts support this clonotype. CDR3 nucleotide sequence: TGTGCCAGCAGTCAAGCCGGGGCCAATCAGCCCCAGCATTTT. Protein: CASSQAGANQPQHF. This chain links TRBV6-5 with TRBJ1-5; possibly TRBD1 for D (5 bases). The length of the CDR3 is 14 residues. Germline values: CDR1 MNHEY, CDR2 SVGAGI. Trimming removed 5 bases at V and 3 bases at J, with 11 bases between.

The chain has TRBV7-2 and TRBJ1-1; 9 bases fit TRBD1. Trimming took 6 bases from V and 8 from J; bases not matched to a gene: 13. The germline gives CDR1 SGHTA, CDR2 FQGNSA. The CDR3 sequence is 15 residues long. The CDR3: CASSNRGPLSREAFF. The CDR3, as DNA: TGTGCCAGCAGTAACAGGGGGCCTCTCTCCAGAGAAGCTTTCTTT.

This clonotype was recorded at least ten times. J is TRBJ2-7 and V is TRBV19; TRBD1 aligns across 8 bases. This CDR3 is 15 amino acids long. CDR1 LNHDA and CDR2 SQIVND come from the germline V gene (reference sequence). V shed 5 bases, J shed 7 bases, and the junction held 13 bases outside the gene matches. Here the CDR3 DNA reads TGTGCCAGTAGTCTATGGACAGGGTGGGAAGAAGAGCAGTACTTC. Its protein product is CASSLWTGWEEEQYF.

The gene calls are TRBV12-3 or TRBV12-4 and TRBJ1-5; D gene uncertain. V lost 2 bases, J lost 15 bases, and 8 bases lay in between. The CDR3 covers 10 residues. CDR3 sequence reads: CASSLSGRHF. The CDR3 DNA sequence: TGTGCCAGCAGTTTAAGCGGGCGGCATTTT.

CDR3 amino acids: CASRYTGTGRYEQYF. CDR3 nucleotides: TGTGCCAGCAGGTATACAGGGACAGGGCGGTACGAGCAGTACTTC. The chain employs TRBV12-3 or TRBV12-4 and TRBJ2-7; 9 nucleotides agree with TRBD1. With V trimmed by 6 bases and J by 4 bases, 10 bases remained unmatched. The CDR3 runs 15 residues.

This clonotype came up many times. The rearrangement uses TRBV7-9 and TRBJ2-5, with D perhaps being TRBD1 or TRBD2 (5 bases each). CDR3 length: 11 amino acids. Germline V gene sequence: CDR1 SEHNR, CDR2 FQNEAQ (reference sequence). Here the CDR3 DNA reads TGTTGCTGGGGGTATGGAGAGACCCAGTACTTC. It yields the protein CCWGYGETQYF.